A single sample is the source of the 6 T cell receptor beta chains below, sequenced in a study of cytomegalovirus exposure and HLA in healthy donors. The PCR was carried out with 60 Vbeta primers and 13 Jbeta primers. Here immunoSEQ multiplex PCR was the method, and the copy in TCRdb shows in-frame clones only, minus some. Of under 200,000 clones in the sample, roughly 80% are singletons; the top ten hold more than 0.4%. Sequenced: PBMCs. The source of these receptors is a woman between 50 and 59 years old in good health and CMV-seronegative.

The chain combines TRBV2 with TRBJ2-7; weak D call: TRBD2 (6 bases). CDR1 and CDR2 (germline): SNHLY, FYNNEI. CDR3 length: 14 residues. Trimming removed 6 bases at V and 0 bases at J, with 12 bases between. Written as DNA, the CDR3 is TGTGCCAGCAGGGCCGGGAGCCACTCCTACGAGCAGTACTTC. The encoded protein is CASRAGSHSYEQYF. Using reference TRBV2 and TRBJ2-7 for the parts outside the CDR3, the full variable domain is EPEVTQTPSHQVTQMGQEVILRCVPISNHLYFYWYRQILGQKVEFLVSFYNNEISEKSEIFDDQFSVERPDGSNFTLKIRSTKLEDSAMYFCASRAGSHSYEQYFGPGTRLTVT.

The chain is built from TRBV5-1 and TRBJ1-1; 7 nucleotides agree with TRBD1. In germline, CDR1 is SGHRS, CDR2 YFSETQ. V gave up 1 base and J gave up 5 bases; unmatched junction bases: 11. This CDR3 is built from 16 residues. The CDR3 sequence: CASSLMGSTRGTEAFF. The DNA of the CDR3 is TGCGCCAGCAGCTTGATGGGGTCGACCAGGGGGACTGAAGCTTTCTTT.

V gene TRBV5-1 combines with J gene TRBJ2-3; D might be TRBD2 (5 bases). This CDR3 has 18 residues. Germline V gives CDR1 SGHRS, CDR2 YFSETQ. The V end was cut by 0 bases, the J end by 0 bases, with 17 bases between. CDR3: CASSLVGRTYSSTDTQYF. DNA of the CDR3: TGCGCCAGCAGCTTGGTCGGACGGACTTATTCTAGCACAGATACGCAGTATTTT. Variable domain in full (rest from reference TRBV5-1 and TRBJ2-3): KAGVTQTPRYLIKTRGQQVTLSCSPISGHRSVSWYQQTPGQGLQFLFEYFSETQRNKGNFPGRFSGRQFSNSRSEMNVSTLELGDSALYLCASSLVGRTYSSTDTQYFGPGTRLTVL.

CDR3: CASSSGFPDNQPQHF. The CDR3 bases are TGTGCCAGCAGCTCAGGGTTCCCAGACAATCAGCCCCAGCATTTT. V is TRBV5-6 and J is TRBJ1-5, with D possibly being TRBD1 (5 bases). V was clipped by 3 bases and J by 3 bases, with 13 bases between them. This CDR3 comprises 15 residues. Looked up from germline, CDR1 is SGHDT and CDR2 is YYEEEE.

V and J are TRBV9 and TRBJ2-1; no clear D gene. CDR1 and CDR2 from the germline V gene are SGDLS and YYNGEE. The CDR3 consists of 14 residues. V lost 3 bases and J lost 2, with 9 bases in between. The CDR3 bases are TGTGCCAGCAGCGCCTCTATGACCTACAATGAGCAGTTCTTC. Protein sequence: CASSASMTYNEQFF.

The chain links TRBV7-9 to TRBJ2-1; no firm D call. Germline assignment: CDR1 SEHNR and CDR2 FQNEAQ (reference sequence). The ends were cut back, 1 base at V and 7 bases at J, with 14 bases in the middle. The CDR3 runs 15 residues. CDR3 in DNA: TGTGCCAGCAGCTTAGGTCTAGTAGATTTAAATGAGCAGTTCTTC. Its protein product is CASSLGLVDLNEQFF.